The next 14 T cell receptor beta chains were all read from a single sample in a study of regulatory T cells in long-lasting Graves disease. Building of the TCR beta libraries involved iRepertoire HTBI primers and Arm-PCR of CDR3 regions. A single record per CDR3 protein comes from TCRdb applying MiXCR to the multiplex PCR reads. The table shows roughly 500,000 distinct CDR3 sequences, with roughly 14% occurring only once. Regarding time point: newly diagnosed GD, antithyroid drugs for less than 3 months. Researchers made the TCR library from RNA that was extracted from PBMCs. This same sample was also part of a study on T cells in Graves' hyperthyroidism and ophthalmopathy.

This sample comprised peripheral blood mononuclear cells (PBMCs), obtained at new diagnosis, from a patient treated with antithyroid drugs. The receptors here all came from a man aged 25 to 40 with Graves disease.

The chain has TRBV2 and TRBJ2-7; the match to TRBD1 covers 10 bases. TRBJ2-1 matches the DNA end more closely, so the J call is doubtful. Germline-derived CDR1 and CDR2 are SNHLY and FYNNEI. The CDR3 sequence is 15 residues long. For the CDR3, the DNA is TGTGCCAGCAGCACGACAGGGGGCGCAGGTAATGAGCAGTTCTTC. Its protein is CASSTTGGAGNEQFF.

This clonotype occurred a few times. The CDR3 reads CATRRTVNTEAFF. The CDR3, as DNA: TGTGCCACCAGGAGGACAGTTAACACTGAAGCTTTCTTT. This sequence joins TRBV24-1 and TRBJ1-1; maybe TRBD1 (6 bases). This CDR3 has 13 amino acids. CDR1 KGHDR and CDR2 SFDVKD come from the germline V gene. V was cut by 7 bases and J by 2 bases, with 10 bases left in between.

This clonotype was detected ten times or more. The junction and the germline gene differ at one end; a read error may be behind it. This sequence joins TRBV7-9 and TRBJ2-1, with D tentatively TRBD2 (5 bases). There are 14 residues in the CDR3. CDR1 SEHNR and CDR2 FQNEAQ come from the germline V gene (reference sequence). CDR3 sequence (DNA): TGTGCCAGCACCTTACTAGGGTTCTACAATGAGCAGTTCTTC. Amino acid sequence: CASTLLGFYNEQFF.

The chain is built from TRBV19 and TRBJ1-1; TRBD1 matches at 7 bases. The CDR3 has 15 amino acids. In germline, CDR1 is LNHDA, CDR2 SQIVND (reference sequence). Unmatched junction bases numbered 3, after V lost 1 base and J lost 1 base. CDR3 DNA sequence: TGTGCCAGTAGTATAGTCAGACAGGGGAACACTGAAGCTTTCTTT. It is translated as CASSIVRQGNTEAFF.

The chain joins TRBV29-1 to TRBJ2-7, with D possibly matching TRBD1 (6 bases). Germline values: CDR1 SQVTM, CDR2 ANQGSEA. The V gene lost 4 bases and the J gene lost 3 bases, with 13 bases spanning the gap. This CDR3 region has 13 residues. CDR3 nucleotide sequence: TGCAGCGTTGCTCGGACAGCTTACTACGAGCAGTACTTC. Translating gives CSVARTAYYEQYF.

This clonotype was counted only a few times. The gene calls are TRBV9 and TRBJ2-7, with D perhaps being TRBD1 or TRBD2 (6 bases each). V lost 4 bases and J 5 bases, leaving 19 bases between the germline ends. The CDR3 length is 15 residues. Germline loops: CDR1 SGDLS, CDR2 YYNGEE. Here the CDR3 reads CASSPTGVEGDEQYF. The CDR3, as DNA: TGTGCCAGCAGCCCGACCGGAGTGGAGGGGGACGAGCAGTACTTC.

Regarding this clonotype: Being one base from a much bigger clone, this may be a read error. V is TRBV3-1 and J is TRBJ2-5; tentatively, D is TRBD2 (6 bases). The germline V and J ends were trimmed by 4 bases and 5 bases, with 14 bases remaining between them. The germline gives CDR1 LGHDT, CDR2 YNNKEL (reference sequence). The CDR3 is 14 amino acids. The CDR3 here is CASSRVLRDETQYF. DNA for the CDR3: TGTGCCAGCAGCCGAGTGTTGCGGGACGAGACCCAGTACTTC.

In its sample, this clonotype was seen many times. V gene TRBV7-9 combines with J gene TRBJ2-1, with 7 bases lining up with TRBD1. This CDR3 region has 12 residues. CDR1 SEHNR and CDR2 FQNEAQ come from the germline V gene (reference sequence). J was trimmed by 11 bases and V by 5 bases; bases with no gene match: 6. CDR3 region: CASSADRIQQFF. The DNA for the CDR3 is TGTGCCAGCAGCGCGGACAGGATTCAGCAGTTCTTC.

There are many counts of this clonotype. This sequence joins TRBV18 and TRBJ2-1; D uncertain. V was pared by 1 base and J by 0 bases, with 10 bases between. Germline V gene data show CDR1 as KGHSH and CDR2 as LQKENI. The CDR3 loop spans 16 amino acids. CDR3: CASSPQIRSSYNEQFF. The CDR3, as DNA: TGTGCCAGCTCACCACAGATCCGGAGCTCCTACAATGAGCAGTTCTTC.

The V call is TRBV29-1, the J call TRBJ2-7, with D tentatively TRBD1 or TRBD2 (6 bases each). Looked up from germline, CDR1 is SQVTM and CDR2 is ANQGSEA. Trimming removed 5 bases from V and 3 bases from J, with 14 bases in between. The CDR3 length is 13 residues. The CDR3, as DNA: TGCAGCGTTACGGGGGCTGGCAACTACGAGCAGTACTTC. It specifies CSVTGAGNYEQYF.

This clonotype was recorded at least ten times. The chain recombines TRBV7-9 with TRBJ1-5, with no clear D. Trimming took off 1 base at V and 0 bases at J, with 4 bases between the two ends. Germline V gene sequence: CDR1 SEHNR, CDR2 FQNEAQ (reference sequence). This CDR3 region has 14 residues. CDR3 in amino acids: CASSLGNSNQPQHF. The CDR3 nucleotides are TGTGCCAGCAGCTTAGGGAATAGCAATCAGCCCCAGCATTTT.

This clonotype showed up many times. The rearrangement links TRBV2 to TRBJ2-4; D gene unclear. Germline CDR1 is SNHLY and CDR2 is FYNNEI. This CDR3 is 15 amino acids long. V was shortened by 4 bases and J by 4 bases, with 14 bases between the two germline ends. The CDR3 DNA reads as TGTGCCAGCAGTGCGGTAGGAAAGGGAAAAAACATTCAGTACTTC. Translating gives CASSAVGKGKNIQYF. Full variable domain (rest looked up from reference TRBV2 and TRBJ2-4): EPEVTQTPSHQVTQMGQEVILRCVPISNHLYFYWYRQILGQKVEFLVSFYNNEISEKSEIFDDQFSVERPDGSNFTLKIRSTKLEDSAMYFCASSAVGKGKNIQYFGAGTRLSVL.

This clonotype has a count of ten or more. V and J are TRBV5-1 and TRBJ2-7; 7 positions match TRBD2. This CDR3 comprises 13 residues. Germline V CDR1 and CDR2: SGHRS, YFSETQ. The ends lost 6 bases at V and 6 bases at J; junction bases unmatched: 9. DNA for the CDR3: TGCGCCAGCATCGAGAGGGAGGGGCGCGAGCAGTACTTC. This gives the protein CASIEREGREQYF.

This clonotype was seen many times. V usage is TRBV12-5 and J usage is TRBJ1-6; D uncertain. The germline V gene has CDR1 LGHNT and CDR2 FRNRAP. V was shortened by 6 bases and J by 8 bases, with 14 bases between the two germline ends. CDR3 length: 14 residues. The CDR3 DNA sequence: TGTGCTAGTGGGGCCCGGGGTGGGGATTCACCCCTCCACTTT. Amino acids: CASGARGGDSPLHF. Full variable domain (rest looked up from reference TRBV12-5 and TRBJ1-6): DARVTQTPRHKVTEMGQEVTMRCQPILGHNTVFWYRQTMMQGLELLAYFRNRAPLDDSGMPKDRFSAEMPDATLATLKIQPSEPRDSAVYFCASGARGGDSPLHFGNGTRLTVT.